The subject of this entry is one TCR beta chain. Its antigen is still unknown. Using immunoSEQ multiplex PCR, the repertoire was profiled, and TCRdb retains in-frame clones only, with some absent. Of about 99,000 clones listed, around 90% are singletons. There are 13 residues in the CDR3. Germline CDR1 MNHEY, CDR2 SMNVEV (reference sequence). V was pared by 1 base and J by 3 bases, with 7 bases between. This specimen belongs to a study of T cell responses to AZD1222 COVID-19 vaccine. The study, taken as a whole, reports: Of the AZD1222 recipients, only 5 to 7 were seropositive at baseline.

The receptor was isolated from an adult in good health. The sample was peripheral blood, taken on day 0 of AZD1222 vaccination. The chain is built from TRBV27 and TRBJ2-7; no firm D call. CDR3 DNA sequence: TGTGCCAGCAGTTTATGGCGCGGCTACGAGCAGTACTTC. Its translation: CASSLWRGYEQYF.